This passage covers 13 T cell receptor beta chains from one sample sequenced in a study of Graves' ophthalmopathy and Graves' hyperthyroidism. Investigators amplified TCR beta CDR3 regions from RNA transcripts. RT-PCR with HTBI primers came first, then second-round multiplex PCR. Using its own MiXCR run on the multiplex PCR reads, TCRdb lists one record per CDR3 protein. The table records about 220,000 distinct CDR3 sequences, about 22% of them present only once. Sequenced sample: peripheral blood. Source of these receptors: a woman between 50 and 59 years old with Graves' ophthalmopathy.

This clonotype appeared many times. This may arise from a read error, as a much more abundant clone is one base away. The chain links TRBV6-5 to TRBJ2-2; D perhaps matches TRBD2 (6 bases). From germline, CDR1 is MNHEY and CDR2 SVGAGI. The CDR3 loop spans 13 amino acids. Trimming removed 2 bases from V and 6 bases from J, with 7 bases in between. DNA of the CDR3: TGTGCCAGCAGTTACGGCGGGGCCGGGGAGCTGTTTTTT. It encodes CASSYGGAGELFF.

V and J are TRBV6-1 and TRBJ2-2; TRBD1 is a possible D gene (6 bases). Germline-derived CDR1 and CDR2 are MNHNS and SASEGT. Trimming cost V 1 base and J 8 bases, with 11 bases left between them. The length of the CDR3 is 14 residues. CDR3 sequence (DNA): TGTGCCAGCAGTGAAGGACAGGTCATTGGGGAGCTGTTTTTT. Translating it yields CASSEGQVIGELFF.

Note on this clonotype: A read error may explain this, as a much larger clone is one base away. The chain combines TRBV4-1 with TRBJ2-2; 7 bases align to TRBD1. The V segment lost 7 bases and the J segment 4 bases; nucleotides outside the gene matches: 6. This CDR3 has 14 amino acids. CDR1 MGHRA and CDR2 YSYEKL come from the germline V gene. CDR3 amino acids: CASTQGQITGELFF. For the CDR3, the DNA is TGCGCCAGCACCCAGGGACAGATCACCGGGGAGCTGTTTTTT.

This clonotype was observed at least ten times. The chain joins TRBV19 to TRBJ2-7; tentatively, D is TRBD1 (6 bases). The CDR3 length is 15 residues. Trimming shortened V by 8 bases and J by 1 base, and 18 bases separated the two germline ends. Looked up from germline, CDR1 is LNHDA and CDR2 is SQIVND (reference sequence). DNA of the CDR3: TGTGCCAGTGCCGGGCGGACAGCGGAATCCTACGAGCAGTACTTC. This encodes CASAGRTAESYEQYF.

This clonotype showed up many times. The chain has TRBV6-5 and TRBJ2-2, with 10 bases lining up with TRBD2. The CDR3 is 17 amino acids. The V and J ends lost 2 bases and 7 bases, in that order; junction bases with no gene match: 10. Germline lookup yields CDR1 MNHEY and CDR2 SVGAGI. The CDR3 protein is CASSYRSSGSNVGELFF. The CDR3 DNA sequence: TGTGCCAGCAGTTACCGGTCTAGCGGGAGTAATGTCGGGGAGCTGTTTTTT.

At least ten counts were recorded for this clonotype. This chain joins TRBV7-2 and TRBJ2-7, with D possibly being TRBD1 (6 bases). Germline values: CDR1 SGHTA, CDR2 FQGNSA. Deletions cut 4 bases from V and 6 bases from J, with 16 bases between. This CDR3 comprises 14 residues. CDR3 protein: CASSSLDARGEQYF. DNA for the CDR3: TGTGCCAGCAGCTCCCTCGATGCCAGGGGCGAGCAGTACTTC.

This clonotype was seen at least ten times. The chain has TRBV7-6 and TRBJ1-1; D ambiguous. The CDR3 runs to 15 residues. Trimming took off 5 bases at V and 10 bases at J, with 23 bases between the two ends. The germline V gene has CDR1 SGHVS and CDR2 FNYEAQ. This CDR3 is CASSLNPGWPGGAFF. In DNA form, the CDR3 reads TGTGCCAGCAGCCTTAACCCCGGCTGGCCCGGTGGAGCTTTCTTT.

This clonotype came up many times. The CDR3 DNA reads TGTGCCAGCGGGATGTGGGCCTACGGCGGGGAGACCCAGTACTTC. Residues: CASGMWAYGGETQYF. This chain links TRBV2 with TRBJ2-5; possibly TRBD2 for D (5 bases). The CDR3 is made up of 15 amino acids. Germline V CDR1 and CDR2: SNHLY, FYNNEI. V lost 8 bases and J 5 bases, leaving 21 bases between the germline ends.

This clonotype was seen many times. DNA for the CDR3: TGCGCCAGCAGATCGGGACCGCAAATCTATGGCTACACCTTC. This gives the protein CASRSGPQIYGYTF. This chain joins TRBV5-1 and TRBJ1-2, with D perhaps TRBD1 (5 bases). This CDR3 region has 14 residues. CDR1 is SGHRS and CDR2 is YFSETQ in the germline V gene. V was cut by 5 bases and J by 4 bases, with 15 bases left in between.

This clonotype was seen ten or more times. The J gene is TRBJ2-7, the V gene TRBV6-1; TRBD2 aligns across 11 bases. The germline V gene has CDR1 MNHNS and CDR2 SASEGT. V shed 6 bases, J shed 4 bases, and the junction held 11 bases outside the gene matches. This CDR3 comprises 16 residues. The CDR3 sequence is CASRPRSGLAVYEQYF. CDR3 nucleotides: TGTGCCAGCAGACCCCGGTCGGGACTAGCGGTTTACGAGCAGTACTTC.

This clonotype was detected ten times or more. V and J are TRBV30 and TRBJ2-3; D uncertain. The ends were cut back, 2 bases at V and 4 bases at J, with 10 bases in the middle. Germline loops: CDR1 GTSNPN, CDR2 SVGIG (reference sequence). The CDR3 length is 13 residues. CDR3 bases: TGTGCCTGGAGTAGAAGGGCAGCAGATACGCAGTATTTT. It translates to CAWSRRAADTQYF. The variable domain in full, completed from reference TRBV30 and TRBJ2-3, reads SQTIHQWPATLVQPVGSPLSLECTVEGTSNPNLYWYRQAAGRGLQLLFYSVGIGQISSEVPQNLSASRPQDRQFILSSKKLLLSDSGFYLCAWSRRAADTQYFGPGTRLTVL.

This clonotype came up many times. CDR3 sequence (DNA): TGTGCCAGCAGTTACGGCGGAGGGACAGGAGAGACCCAGTACTTC. Its protein is CASSYGGGTGETQYF. This rearrangement joins TRBV6-5 to TRBJ2-5; 8 nucleotides align to TRBD1. CDR1 MNHEY and CDR2 SVGAGI come from the germline V gene. The CDR3 runs to 15 residues. J gave up 4 bases and V 2 bases, and 6 bases lay outside the gene matches.

This clonotype appeared many times. This chain joins TRBV12-3 or TRBV12-4 and TRBJ2-7, with a tentative D call TRBD2 (5 bases). The CDR3 covers 13 residues. Deletions cut 4 bases from V and 6 bases from J, with 13 bases between. The CDR3 nucleotides read TGTGCCAGCAGTTCCCTCGGACTGAGCGAGCAGTACTTC. Its translation: CASSSLGLSEQYF.